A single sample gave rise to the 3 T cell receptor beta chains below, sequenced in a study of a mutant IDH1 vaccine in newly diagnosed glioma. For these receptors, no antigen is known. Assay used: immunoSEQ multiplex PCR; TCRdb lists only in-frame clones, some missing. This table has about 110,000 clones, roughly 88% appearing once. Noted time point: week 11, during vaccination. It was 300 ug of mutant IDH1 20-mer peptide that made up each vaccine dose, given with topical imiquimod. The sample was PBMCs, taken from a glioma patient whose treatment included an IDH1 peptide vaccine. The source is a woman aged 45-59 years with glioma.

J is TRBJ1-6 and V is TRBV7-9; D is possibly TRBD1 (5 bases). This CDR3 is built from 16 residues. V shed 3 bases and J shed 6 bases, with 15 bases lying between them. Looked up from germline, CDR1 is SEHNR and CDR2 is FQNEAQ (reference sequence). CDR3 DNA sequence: TGTGCCAGCAGCTTCTGGGTCGAAAGGGGTAATTCACCCCTCCACTTT. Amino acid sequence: CASSFWVERGNSPLHF.

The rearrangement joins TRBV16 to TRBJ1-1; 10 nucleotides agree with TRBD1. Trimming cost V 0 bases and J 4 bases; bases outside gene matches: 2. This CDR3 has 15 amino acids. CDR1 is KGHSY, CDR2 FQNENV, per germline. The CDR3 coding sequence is TGTGCCAGCAGCCAATCGAGGACAGGGGGCACTGAAGCTTTCTTT. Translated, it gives CASSQSRTGGTEAFF. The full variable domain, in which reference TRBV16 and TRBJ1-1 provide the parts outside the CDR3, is GEEVAQTPKHLVRGEGQKAKLYCAPIKGHSYVFWYQQVLKNEFKFLISFQNENVFDETGMPKERFSAKCLPNSPCSLEIQATKLEDSAVYFCASSQSRTGGTEAFFGQGTRLTVV.

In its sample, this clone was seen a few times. CDR3 bases: TGTGCCAGCAGTTTAAACAGGGAAGGTCAGCCCCAGCATTTT. Its translation is CASSLNREGQPQHF. The chain recombines TRBV28 with TRBJ1-5, with D perhaps matching TRBD1 (6 bases). Germline V gene data show CDR1 as MDHEN and CDR2 as SYDVKM. This CDR3 contains 14 residues. V was pared by 2 bases and J by 6 bases, with 11 bases between.